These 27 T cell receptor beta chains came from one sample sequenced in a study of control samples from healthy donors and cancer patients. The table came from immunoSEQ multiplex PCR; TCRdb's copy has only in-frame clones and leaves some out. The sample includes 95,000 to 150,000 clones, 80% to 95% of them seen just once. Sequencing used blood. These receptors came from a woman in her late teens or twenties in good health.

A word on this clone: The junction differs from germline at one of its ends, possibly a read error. Here the CDR3 DNA reads TGTGCCACCAGCAGAGATAAAGGGCAGACCTACGGGCAGTACTTC. Translated: CATSRDKGQTYGQYF. The chain joins TRBV15 to TRBJ2-7; D remains ambiguous. The CDR3 sequence is 15 residues long. Germline loops: CDR1 LNHNV, CDR2 YYDKDF (reference sequence).

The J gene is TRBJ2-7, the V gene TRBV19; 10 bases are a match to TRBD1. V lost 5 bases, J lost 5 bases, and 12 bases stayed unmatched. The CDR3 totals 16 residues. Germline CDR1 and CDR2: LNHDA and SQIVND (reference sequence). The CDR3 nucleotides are TGTGCCAGTAGTTCGCCTCGGGACAGGGGTTCGAACGAGCAGTACTTC. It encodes CASSSPRDRGSNEQYF.

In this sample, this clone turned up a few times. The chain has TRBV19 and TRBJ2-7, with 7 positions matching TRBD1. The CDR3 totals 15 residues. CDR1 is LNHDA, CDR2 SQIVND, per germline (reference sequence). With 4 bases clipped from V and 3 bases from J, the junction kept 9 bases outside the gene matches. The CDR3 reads CASSTVDRESYEQYF. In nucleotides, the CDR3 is TGTGCCAGTAGTACGGTAGACAGGGAGAGCTACGAGCAGTACTTC.

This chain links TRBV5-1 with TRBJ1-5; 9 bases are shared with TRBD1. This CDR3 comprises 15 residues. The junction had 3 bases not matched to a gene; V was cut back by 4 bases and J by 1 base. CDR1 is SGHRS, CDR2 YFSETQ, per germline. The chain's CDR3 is CASSPGTGSNQPQHF. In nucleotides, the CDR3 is TGCGCCAGCAGCCCGGGGACAGGGAGCAATCAGCCCCAGCATTTT.

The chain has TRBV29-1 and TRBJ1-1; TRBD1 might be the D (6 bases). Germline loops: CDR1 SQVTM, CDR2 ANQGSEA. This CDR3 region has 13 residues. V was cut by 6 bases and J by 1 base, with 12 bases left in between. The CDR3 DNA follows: TGCAGCGTGCCGGGACACGAGAACACTGAAGCTTTCTTT. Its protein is CSVPGHENTEAFF.

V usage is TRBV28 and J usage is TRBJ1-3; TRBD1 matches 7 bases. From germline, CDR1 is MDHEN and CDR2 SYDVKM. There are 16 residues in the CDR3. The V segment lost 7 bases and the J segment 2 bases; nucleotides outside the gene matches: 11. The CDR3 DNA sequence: TGTGCCAGCACCAAAACCCCCGGACAGGCTGGAAACACCATATATTTT. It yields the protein CASTKTPGQAGNTIYF.

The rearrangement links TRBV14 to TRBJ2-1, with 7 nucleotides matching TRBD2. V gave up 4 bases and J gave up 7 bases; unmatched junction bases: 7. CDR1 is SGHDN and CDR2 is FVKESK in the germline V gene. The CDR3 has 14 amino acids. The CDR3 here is CASSRTPLANEQFF. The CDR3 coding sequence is TGTGCCAGCAGCCGAACTCCACTAGCGAATGAGCAGTTCTTC.

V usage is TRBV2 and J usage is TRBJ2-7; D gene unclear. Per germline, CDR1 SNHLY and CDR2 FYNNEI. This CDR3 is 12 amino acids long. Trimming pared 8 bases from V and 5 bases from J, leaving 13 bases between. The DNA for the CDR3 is TGTGCCAGCGGTCAGATTCTGGACGAGCAGTACTTC. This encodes CASGQILDEQYF.

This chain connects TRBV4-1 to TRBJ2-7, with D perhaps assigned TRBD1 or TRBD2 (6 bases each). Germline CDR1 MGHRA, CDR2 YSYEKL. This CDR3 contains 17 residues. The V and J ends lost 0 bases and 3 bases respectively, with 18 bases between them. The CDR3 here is CASSQDRGPRGSYEQYF. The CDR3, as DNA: TGCGCCAGCAGCCAAGATCGGGGGCCCAGGGGAAGCTACGAGCAGTACTTC.

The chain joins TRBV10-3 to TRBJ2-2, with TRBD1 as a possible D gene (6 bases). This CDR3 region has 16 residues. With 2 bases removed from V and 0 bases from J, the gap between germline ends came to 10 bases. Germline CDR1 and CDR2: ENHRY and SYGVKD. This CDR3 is CAISETGHSNTGELFF. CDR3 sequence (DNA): TGTGCCATCAGTGAGACGGGACACTCGAACACCGGGGAGCTGTTTTTT.

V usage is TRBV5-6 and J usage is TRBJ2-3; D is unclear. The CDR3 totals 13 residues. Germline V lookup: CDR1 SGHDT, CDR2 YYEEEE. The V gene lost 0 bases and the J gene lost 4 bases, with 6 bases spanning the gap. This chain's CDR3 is CASSLGFADTQYF. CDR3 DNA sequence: TGTGCCAGCAGCTTGGGGTTCGCAGATACGCAGTATTTT.

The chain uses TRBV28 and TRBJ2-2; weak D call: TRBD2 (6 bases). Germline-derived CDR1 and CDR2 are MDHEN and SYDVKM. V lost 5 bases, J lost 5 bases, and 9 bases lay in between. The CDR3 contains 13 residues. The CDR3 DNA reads TGTGCCAGCAGTCCGGCGGGAACCGGGGAGCTGTTTTTT. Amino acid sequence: CASSPAGTGELFF.

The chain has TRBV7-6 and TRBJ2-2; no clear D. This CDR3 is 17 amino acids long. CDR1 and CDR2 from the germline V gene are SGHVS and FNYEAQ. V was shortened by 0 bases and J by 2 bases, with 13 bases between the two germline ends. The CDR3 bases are TGTGCCAGCAGCTTAGCGCTTGGGCTTCCTAACACCGGGGAGCTGTTTTTT. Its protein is CASSLALGLPNTGELFF.

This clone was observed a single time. CDR3 nucleotide sequence: TGCGCCAGCAGTGAGTCCCGGGGGGCTCAAGAGACCCAGTACTTC. Translating it yields CASSESRGAQETQYF. This chain joins TRBV10-2 and TRBJ2-5; D is possibly TRBD2 (7 bases). CDR1 WSHSY and CDR2 SAAADI come from the germline V gene. Trimming left V 0 bases short and J 2 bases short, with 10 bases between. The CDR3 loop spans 15 amino acids.

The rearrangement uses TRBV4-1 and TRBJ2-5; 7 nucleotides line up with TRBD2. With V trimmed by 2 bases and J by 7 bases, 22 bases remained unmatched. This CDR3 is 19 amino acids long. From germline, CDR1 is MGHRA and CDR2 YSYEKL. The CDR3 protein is CASSQRYTSDGGSAVTQYF. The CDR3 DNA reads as TGCGCCAGCAGCCAAAGATACACCTCCGACGGGGGGTCTGCGGTGACCCAGTACTTC.

In DNA, the CDR3 is TGTGCCAGCAGTGAGGGGAAGGGGGTTATGGCTAATGAAAAACTGTTTTTT. As protein: CASSEGKGVMANEKLFF. The chain is built from TRBV6-1 and TRBJ1-4, with D possibly TRBD1 on 6 matching bases. This CDR3 contains 17 residues. Germline CDR1 MNHNS, CDR2 SASEGT. Trimming took off 3 bases at V and 3 bases at J, with 17 bases between the two ends.

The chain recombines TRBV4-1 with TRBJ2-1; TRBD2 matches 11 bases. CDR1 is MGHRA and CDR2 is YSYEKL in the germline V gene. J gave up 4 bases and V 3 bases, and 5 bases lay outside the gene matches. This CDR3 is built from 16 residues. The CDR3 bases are TGCGCCAGCAGCCACCGACTAGCGGGATCATACAATGAGCAGTTCTTC. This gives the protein CASSHRLAGSYNEQFF.

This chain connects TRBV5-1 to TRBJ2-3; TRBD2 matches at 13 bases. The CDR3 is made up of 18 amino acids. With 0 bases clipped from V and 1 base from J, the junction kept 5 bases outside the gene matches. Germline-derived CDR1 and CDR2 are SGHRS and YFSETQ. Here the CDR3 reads CASSLALAGGLGTDTQYF. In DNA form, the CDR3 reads TGCGCCAGCAGCTTGGCACTAGCGGGGGGGCTTGGCACAGATACGCAGTATTTT.

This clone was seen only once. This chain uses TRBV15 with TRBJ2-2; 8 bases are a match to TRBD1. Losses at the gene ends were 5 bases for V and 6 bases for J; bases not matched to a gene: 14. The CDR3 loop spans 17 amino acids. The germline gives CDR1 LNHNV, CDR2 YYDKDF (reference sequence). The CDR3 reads CATSVQFSGTGAGELFF. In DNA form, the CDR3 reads TGTGCCACCAGCGTACAATTCTCCGGGACAGGAGCCGGGGAGCTGTTTTTT.

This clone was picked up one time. The CDR3 coding sequence is TGTGCCAGCACGGGACAGGCATATAATTCACCCCTCCACTTT. Translating gives CASTGQAYNSPLHF. The chain links TRBV2 to TRBJ1-6; 8 nucleotides match TRBD1. The junction had 3 bases not matched to a gene; V was cut back by 7 bases and J by 4 bases. This CDR3 comprises 14 residues. Germline-derived CDR1 and CDR2 are SNHLY and FYNNEI.

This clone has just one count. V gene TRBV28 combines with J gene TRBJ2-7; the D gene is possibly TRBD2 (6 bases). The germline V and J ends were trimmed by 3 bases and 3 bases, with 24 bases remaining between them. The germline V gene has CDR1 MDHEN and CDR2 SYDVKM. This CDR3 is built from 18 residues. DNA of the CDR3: TGTGCCAGCAGTTTCATAAGGCTGGCGGGAAAGGTCGGCTACGAGCAGTACTTC. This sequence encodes CASSFIRLAGKVGYEQYF.

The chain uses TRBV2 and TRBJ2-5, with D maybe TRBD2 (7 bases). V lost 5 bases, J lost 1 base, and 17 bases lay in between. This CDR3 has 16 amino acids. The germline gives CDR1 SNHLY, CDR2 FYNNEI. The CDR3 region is CASSSRSGGPQETQYF. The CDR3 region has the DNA TGTGCCAGCAGTAGCCGCTCCGGGGGGCCCCAAGAGACCCAGTACTTC.

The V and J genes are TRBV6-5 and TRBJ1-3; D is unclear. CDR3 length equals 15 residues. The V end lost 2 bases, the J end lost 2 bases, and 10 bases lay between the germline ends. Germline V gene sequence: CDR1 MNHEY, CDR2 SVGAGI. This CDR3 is CASSYRRSTGNTIYF. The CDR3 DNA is TGTGCCAGCAGTTACCGACGTTCGACTGGAAACACCATATATTTT.

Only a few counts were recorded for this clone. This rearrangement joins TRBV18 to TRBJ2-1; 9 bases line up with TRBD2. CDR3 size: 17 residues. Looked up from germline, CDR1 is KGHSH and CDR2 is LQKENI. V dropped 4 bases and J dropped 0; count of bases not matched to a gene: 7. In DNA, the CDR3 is TGTGCCAGCTCACTGAATCCACTAGCGGGCTCCTACAATGAGCAGTTCTTC. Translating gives CASSLNPLAGSYNEQFF.

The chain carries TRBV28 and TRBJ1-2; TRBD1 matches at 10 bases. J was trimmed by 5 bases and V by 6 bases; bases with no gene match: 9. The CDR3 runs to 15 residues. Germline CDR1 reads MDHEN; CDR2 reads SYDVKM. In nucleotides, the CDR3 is TGTGCCAGCAGGGGGACAGGGGTTATTTTATATGGCTACACCTTC. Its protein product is CASRGTGVILYGYTF.

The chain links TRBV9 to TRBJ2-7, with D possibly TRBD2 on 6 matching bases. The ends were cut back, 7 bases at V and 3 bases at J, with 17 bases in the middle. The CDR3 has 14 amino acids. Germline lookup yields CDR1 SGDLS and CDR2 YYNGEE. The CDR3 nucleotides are TGTGCCAGCGGTCCGACGGGACTCGGCTACGAGCAGTACTTC. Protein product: CASGPTGLGYEQYF.

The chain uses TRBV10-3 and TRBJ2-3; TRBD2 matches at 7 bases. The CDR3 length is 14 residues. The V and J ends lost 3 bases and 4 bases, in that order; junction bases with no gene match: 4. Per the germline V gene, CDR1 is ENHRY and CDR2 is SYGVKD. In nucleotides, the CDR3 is TGTGCCATCAGTGATCCCGGACTAGCAGATACGCAGTATTTT. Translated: CAISDPGLADTQYF.